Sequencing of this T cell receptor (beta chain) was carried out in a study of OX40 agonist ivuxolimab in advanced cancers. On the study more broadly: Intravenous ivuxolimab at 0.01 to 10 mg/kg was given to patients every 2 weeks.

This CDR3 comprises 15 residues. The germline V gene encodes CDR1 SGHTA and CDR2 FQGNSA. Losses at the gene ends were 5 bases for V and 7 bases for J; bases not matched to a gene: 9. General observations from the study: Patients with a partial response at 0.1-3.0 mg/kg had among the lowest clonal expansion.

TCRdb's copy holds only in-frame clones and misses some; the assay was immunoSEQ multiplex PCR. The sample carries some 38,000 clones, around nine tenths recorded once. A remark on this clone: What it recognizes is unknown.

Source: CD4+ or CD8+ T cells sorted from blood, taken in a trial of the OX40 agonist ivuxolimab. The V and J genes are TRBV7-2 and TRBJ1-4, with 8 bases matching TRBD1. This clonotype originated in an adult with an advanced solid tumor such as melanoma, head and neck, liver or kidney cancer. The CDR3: CASSPRGQGAEKLFF. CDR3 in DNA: TGTGCCAGCAGCCCCCGAGGGCAGGGGGCTGAAAAACTGTTTTTT.